These 25 T cell receptor beta chains originate from one sample sequenced in a study of blood T cells in healthy people across ages. Primers used in a second PCR of roughly 6 to 12 cycles were a sample-barcoded 5' primer and a J-beta primer mix. TCRdb recomputed calls from the 5' RACE reads with MiXCR, one row per CDR3 protein. The sample carries 700,000 to 950,000 distinct CDR3 sequences, 58% recorded once. Input material: blood. The receptors derive from a man younger than 40 in good health.

This sequence joins TRBV28 and TRBJ2-7; 9 bases are shared with TRBD2. The V gene's germline CDR1 is MDHEN and CDR2 SYDVKM. The length of the CDR3 is 19 residues. Trimming took 3 bases from V and 3 from J; bases not matched to a gene: 18. The CDR3 DNA reads as TGTGCCAGCAGTTTCCCCCCCGCGGGGGGGACTAGGGATTTCTACGAGCAGTACTTC. Protein sequence: CASSFPPAGGTRDFYEQYF.

This clonotype has a handful of counts. Germline and junction disagree at one end, which may indicate a read error. V usage is TRBV4-2 and J usage is TRBJ2-5; D unresolved. The CDR3 runs to 16 residues. The germline V gene encodes CDR1 LGHNA and CDR2 YNFKEQ. In DNA form, the CDR3 reads TGTACCAGCAGCCCGACTCCCCAAGGTAACCAAGAGACCCAGTACTTC. Translating it yields CTSSPTPQGNQETQYF.

This rearrangement joins TRBV5-1 to TRBJ2-1; weak D call: TRBD1 (5 bases). CDR3 length equals 13 residues. With 4 bases removed from V and 7 bases from J, the gap between germline ends came to 12 bases. CDR1 is SGHRS and CDR2 is YFSETQ in the germline V gene. CDR3 nucleotide sequence: TGCGCCAGCAGCCCCCTAGGGGAAAATGAGCAGTTCTTC. This translates into CASSPLGENEQFF.

V and J are TRBV7-8 and TRBJ2-7; no reliable D call. CDR3 length: 14 residues. V was trimmed by 2 bases and J by 3 bases, leaving 11 bases between them. CDR1 and CDR2 from the germline V gene are SGHVS and FQNEAQ. The CDR3 is CASSLSPTLYEQYF. The CDR3 DNA reads TGTGCCAGCAGCTTATCGCCAACCCTCTACGAGCAGTACTTC.

This chain connects TRBV18 to TRBJ1-4; D unresolved. The CDR3 is 15 amino acids. Trimming removed 2 bases from V and 1 base from J, with 8 bases in between. Germline lookup yields CDR1 KGHSH and CDR2 LQKENI. The DNA for the CDR3 is TGTGCCAGCTCACCATTCGGAATAACTAATGAAAAACTGTTTTTT. This translates into CASSPFGITNEKLFF. The full variable domain, its missing parts supplied by reference TRBV18 and TRBJ1-4, is NAGVMQNPRHLVRRRGQEARLRCSPMKGHSHVYWYRQLPEEGLKFMVYLQKENIIDESGMPKERFSAEFPKEGPSILRIQQVVRGDSAAYFCASSPFGITNEKLFFGSGTQLSVL.

The chain uses TRBV5-1 and TRBJ2-3; TRBD2 agrees at 11 bases. CDR1 and CDR2 (germline): SGHRS, YFSETQ. This CDR3 is built from 16 residues. The trim removed 6 bases at V and 4 bases at J, leaving 10 bases unmatched. DNA for the CDR3: TGCGCCAGCACCGACGAACTAGCGGGAGCAGCAGATACGCAGTATTTT. It codes for CASTDELAGAADTQYF. Drawing the rest from reference TRBV5-1 and TRBJ2-3, the complete variable domain is KAGVTQTPRYLIKTRGQQVTLSCSPISGHRSVSWYQQTPGQGLQFLFEYFSETQRNKGNFPGRFSGRQFSNSRSEMNVSTLELGDSALYLCASTDELAGAADTQYFGPGTRLTVL.

Only a few counts were recorded for this clonotype. The chain carries TRBV6-5 and TRBJ2-5; D is uncertain. Germline values: CDR1 MNHEY, CDR2 SVGAGI. The V and J ends lost 5 bases and 1 base respectively, with 8 bases between them. The CDR3 is made up of 13 amino acids. In DNA, the CDR3 is TGTGCCAGCAGTCGGCAGCCCCAAGAGACCCAGTACTTC. It translates to CASSRQPQETQYF.

The rearrangement links TRBV12-5 to TRBJ2-5; D is perhaps TRBD1 (6 bases). Germline V lookup: CDR1 LGHNT, CDR2 FRNRAP. CDR3 length equals 14 residues. Trimming cost V 9 bases and J 2 bases, with 16 bases left between them. The DNA for the CDR3 is TGTGCTAGCCGATCACCCGACAGGCAAGAGACCCAGTACTTC. Translation gives CASRSPDRQETQYF.

The gene calls are TRBV9 and TRBJ2-5; D might be TRBD1 (6 bases). CDR1 is SGDLS and CDR2 is YYNGEE in the germline V gene. The CDR3 sequence is 16 residues long. Trimming took off 0 bases at V and 4 bases at J, with 16 bases between the two ends. CDR3 amino acids: CASSVAMGRGGETQYF. The CDR3, as DNA: TGTGCCAGCAGCGTAGCTATGGGCAGGGGTGGAGAGACCCAGTACTTC.

V is TRBV28 and J is TRBJ1-5; TRBD1 is a possible D gene (5 bases). Germline CDR1 is MDHEN and CDR2 is SYDVKM. The V end lost 7 bases, the J end lost 4 bases, and 11 bases lay between the germline ends. The CDR3 runs to 13 residues. The CDR3 here is CASMRQRNQPQHF. CDR3 nucleotides: TGTGCCAGCATGAGACAGAGAAATCAGCCCCAGCATTTT.

The CDR3 region is CSARTGAASSYEQYF. CDR3 bases: TGCAGTGCCCGAACCGGGGCCGCAAGCTCCTACGAGCAGTACTTC. The V call is TRBV20-1, the J call TRBJ2-7; D might be TRBD1 or TRBD2, each matching 5 bases. The germline gives CDR1 DFQATT, CDR2 SNEGSKA (reference sequence). V lost 6 bases to trimming and J lost 0 bases, with 18 bases between them. The CDR3 has 15 residues.

The rearrangement joins TRBV5-1 to TRBJ2-7; 7 positions agree with TRBD2. Germline CDR1 is SGHRS and CDR2 is YFSETQ. This CDR3 has 14 amino acids. The V and J ends lost 4 bases and 3 bases, in that order; junction bases with no gene match: 7. CDR3: CASSRGELYYEQYF. The CDR3 nucleotides are TGCGCCAGCAGCCGGGGGGAGCTGTACTACGAGCAGTACTTC.

This clonotype has only a few counts. The genes are TRBV6-1 and TRBJ2-5, with D possibly called TRBD1 or TRBD2 (6 bases each). The V gene's germline CDR1 is MNHNS and CDR2 SASEGT. The CDR3 has 17 residues. The V and J ends lost 8 bases and 2 bases respectively, with 24 bases between them. The CDR3 sequence: CASSGARDQRGQETQYF. CDR3 DNA sequence: TGTGCCAGCTCGGGGGCCCGCGATCAAAGGGGTCAAGAGACCCAGTACTTC.

Concerning this clonotype itself: The germline gene is not matched at one end of the junction; a read error may be the cause. This sequence joins TRBV7-3 and TRBJ2-1; D is tentatively TRBD1 or TRBD2 (5 bases each). CDR1 SGHTA and CDR2 FQGTGA come from the germline V gene. This CDR3 comprises 14 residues. The CDR3 sequence: CATSSESGRDEQFF. The CDR3 DNA reads as TGTGCCACCAGCTCAGAGTCAGGGCGGGATGAGCAGTTCTTC.

This chain joins TRBV29-1 and TRBJ2-1, with 11 bases fitting TRBD2. The CDR3 totals 18 residues. The V and J ends lost 3 bases and 5 bases, in that order; junction bases with no gene match: 15. CDR1 and CDR2 from the germline V gene are SQVTM and ANQGSEA. CDR3 sequence: CSVEGLLAGAGGDNEQFF. The CDR3 DNA is TGCAGCGTTGAGGGGTTACTAGCGGGAGCCGGAGGAGACAATGAGCAGTTCTTC.

This rearrangement joins TRBV5-1 to TRBJ2-1, with a possible D match to TRBD2 (6 bases). The CDR3 runs 14 residues. Germline CDR1 and CDR2: SGHRS and YFSETQ. V gave up 0 bases and J gave up 7 bases, with 11 bases separating them. CDR3 DNA: TGCGCCAGCAGCTTGGAGTTAGCGGTAAATGAGCAGTTCTTC. Its translation: CASSLELAVNEQFF. The variable domain in full, with the rest retrieved from reference TRBV5-1 and TRBJ2-1, is KAGVTQTPRYLIKTRGQQVTLSCSPISGHRSVSWYQQTPGQGLQFLFEYFSETQRNKGNFPGRFSGRQFSNSRSEMNVSTLELGDSALYLCASSLELAVNEQFFGPGTRLTVL.

The chain uses TRBV20-1 and TRBJ2-1, with 7 bases that match TRBD2. The CDR3 loop spans 15 amino acids. Germline CDR1 and CDR2: DFQATT and SNEGSKA (reference sequence). The trim removed 5 bases at V and 6 bases at J, leaving 13 bases unmatched. For the CDR3, the DNA is TGCAGTGCTCCCCTCGCGGGAACGGGGGGCAATGAGCAGTTCTTC. Its translation is CSAPLAGTGGNEQFF.

The chain employs TRBV3-1 and TRBJ1-1; D gene unclear. The CDR3 is made up of 13 amino acids. Deletions cut 1 base from V and 6 bases from J, with 9 bases between. CDR1 and CDR2 from the germline V gene are LGHDT and YNNKEL (reference sequence). The CDR3 here is CASSQGTSPEAFF. The CDR3 DNA follows: TGTGCCAGCAGCCAAGGGACTAGCCCTGAAGCTTTCTTT.

There are a few counts of this clonotype. The genes are TRBV20-1 and TRBJ1-1; D is undetermined. The CDR3 consists of 13 residues. V was shortened by 7 bases and J by 0 bases, with 12 bases between the two germline ends. The germline CDR1 and CDR2 sequences are DFQATT and SNEGSKA (reference sequence). The CDR3: CSGPGPMNTEAFF. The CDR3 DNA sequence: TGCAGTGGGCCCGGACCCATGAACACTGAAGCTTTCTTT.

The chain uses TRBV7-2 and TRBJ1-1; D is perhaps TRBD1 (5 bases). Trimming removed 1 base from V and 6 bases from J, with 15 bases in between. The CDR3 sequence is 15 residues long. CDR1 is SGHTA, CDR2 FQGNSA, per germline. CDR3 DNA sequence: TGTGCCAGCAGCTTAGTTGCGGACATATCCGCTGAAGCTTTCTTT. Translation gives CASSLVADISAEAFF.

This clonotype was observed a handful of times. The chain recombines TRBV20-1 with TRBJ2-7; perhaps TRBD2 as D (6 bases). Germline-derived CDR1 and CDR2 are DFQATT and SNEGSKA (reference sequence). The CDR3 loop spans 12 amino acids. Trimming took 3 bases from V and 6 from J, leaving 12 bases between them. The CDR3 sequence is CSARAGWGEQYF. For the CDR3, the DNA is TGCAGTGCTAGGGCGGGATGGGGCGAGCAGTACTTC.

The rearrangement links TRBV5-4 to TRBJ2-3; D possibly corresponds to TRBD2 (6 bases). This CDR3 spans 16 amino acids. Trimming left V 0 bases short and J 3 bases short, with 14 bases between. Per the germline V gene, CDR1 is SGHNT and CDR2 is YYREEE (reference sequence). In DNA form, the CDR3 reads TGTGCCAGCAGCTTGGCGAACGGGAGAATAACAGATACGCAGTATTTT. Its protein is CASSLANGRITDTQYF.

This clonotype was detected ten times or more. The chain couples TRBV5-1 to TRBJ2-5; possible D gene TRBD1, 5 bases. The CDR3 runs to 15 residues. The germline CDR1 and CDR2 sequences are SGHRS and YFSETQ. V gave up 0 bases and J gave up 2 bases, with 11 bases separating them. This CDR3 is CASSLGQGSQETQYF. The CDR3 coding sequence is TGCGCCAGCAGCTTGGGTCAGGGTTCACAAGAGACCCAGTACTTC.

This rearrangement joins TRBV4-1 to TRBJ2-7, with D perhaps matching TRBD2 (6 bases). Germline lookup yields CDR1 MGHRA and CDR2 YSYEKL. Between the trimmed V and J ends, which lost 0 bases and 5 bases, there was a span of 17 bases. The CDR3 loop spans 16 amino acids. The CDR3 is CASSQEISGYADEQYF. The CDR3 DNA reads as TGCGCCAGCAGCCAAGAAATAAGCGGGTATGCCGACGAGCAGTACTTC.

The gene calls are TRBV28 and TRBJ2-1; either TRBD1 or TRBD2 may supply D (5 bases each). The CDR3 is 15 amino acids. Germline V lookup: CDR1 MDHEN, CDR2 SYDVKM. V shed 3 bases and J shed 6 bases, with 15 bases lying between them. The CDR3 loop is CASSFGTTAPNEQFF. CDR3 DNA: TGTGCCAGCAGTTTTGGGACCACCGCACCCAATGAGCAGTTCTTC.